This T cell receptor (beta chain) was found in a study of T cell repertoires in cytomegalovirus infection. Study background: The authors relied on CMV epitopes, both recently identified HLA-C-restricted and well-studied HLA-B-restricted. An indication of both CMV infection and matching HLA type came from public TCR beta signatures.

Study results and caveats: Cumulative public TCR beta family frequency identified CMV carriers with the relevant HLA. HLA-C-restricted, CMV-specific TCR beta clonotypes were dominant ex vivo.

TCRdb independently ran MiXCR on the reads; one entry per CDR3 protein. The profile shows about 830,000 distinct CDR3 sequences, about 33% of them singletons. This CDR3 is 14 amino acids long. This clonotype is a singleton in its sample. Its antigen is currently unknown. The junction shows a germline mismatch at one end, possibly a read error. V is TRBV12-3 or TRBV12-4 and J is TRBJ2-7; D call uncertain. The specimen comprised cultured CD8+ T cells from PBMCs, sampled from culture after CMV antigen stimulation. This receptor was taken from a human donor in good health (CMV status not recorded). Some clones in this sample may be carry-over from other donors' samples. The CDR3 nucleotides are TGTGCCAGCAGTTTAATCCCTTCCCCCAACGAGCGGTACTTC. Translating gives CASSLIPSPNERYF.